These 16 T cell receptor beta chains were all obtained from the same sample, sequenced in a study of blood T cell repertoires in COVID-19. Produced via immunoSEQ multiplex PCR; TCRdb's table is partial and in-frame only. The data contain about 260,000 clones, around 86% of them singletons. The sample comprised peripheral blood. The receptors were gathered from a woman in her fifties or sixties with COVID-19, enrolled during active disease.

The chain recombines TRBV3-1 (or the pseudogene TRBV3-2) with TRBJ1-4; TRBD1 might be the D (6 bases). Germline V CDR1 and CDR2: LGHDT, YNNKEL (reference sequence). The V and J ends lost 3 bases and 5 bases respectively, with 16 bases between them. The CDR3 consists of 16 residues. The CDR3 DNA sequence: TGTGCCAGCAGCCACGTCGTTGGCAGGGGCAATGAAAAACTGTTTTTT. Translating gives CASSHVVGRGNEKLFF.

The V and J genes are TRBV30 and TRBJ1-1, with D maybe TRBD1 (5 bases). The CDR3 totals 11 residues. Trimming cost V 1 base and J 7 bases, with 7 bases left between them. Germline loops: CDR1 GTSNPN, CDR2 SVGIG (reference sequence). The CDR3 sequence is CAWSARVEAFF. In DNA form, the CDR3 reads TGTGCCTGGAGTGCCAGGGTTGAAGCTTTCTTT.

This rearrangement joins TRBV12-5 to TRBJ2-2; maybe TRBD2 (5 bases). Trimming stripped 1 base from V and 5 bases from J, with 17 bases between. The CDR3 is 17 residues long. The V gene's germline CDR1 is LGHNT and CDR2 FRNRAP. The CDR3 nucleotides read TGTGCTAGTGGTTTGGGCTCCAGACTGGGAGATACCGGGGAGCTGTTTTTT. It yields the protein CASGLGSRLGDTGELFF.

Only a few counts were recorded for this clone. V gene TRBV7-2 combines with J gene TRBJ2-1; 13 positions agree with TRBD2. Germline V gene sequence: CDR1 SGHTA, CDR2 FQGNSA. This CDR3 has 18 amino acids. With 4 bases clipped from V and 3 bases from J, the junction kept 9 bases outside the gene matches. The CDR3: CASSSRTSGGAFYNEQFF. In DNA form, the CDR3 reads TGTGCCAGCAGCTCGCGGACTAGCGGGGGTGCCTTCTACAATGAGCAGTTCTTC. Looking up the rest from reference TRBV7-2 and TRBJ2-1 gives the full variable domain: GAGVSQSPSNKVTEKGKDVELRCDPISGHTALYWYRQSLGQGLEFLIYFQGNSAPDKSGLPSDRFSAERTGGSVSTLTIQRTQQEDSAVYLCASSSRTSGGAFYNEQFFGPGTRLTVL.

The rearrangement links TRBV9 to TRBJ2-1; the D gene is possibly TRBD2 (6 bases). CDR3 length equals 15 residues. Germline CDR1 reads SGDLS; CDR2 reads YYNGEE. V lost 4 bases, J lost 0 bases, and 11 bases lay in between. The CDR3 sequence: CASSRDFLSYNEQFF. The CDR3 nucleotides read TGTGCCAGCAGCCGGGACTTCCTCTCCTACAATGAGCAGTTCTTC.

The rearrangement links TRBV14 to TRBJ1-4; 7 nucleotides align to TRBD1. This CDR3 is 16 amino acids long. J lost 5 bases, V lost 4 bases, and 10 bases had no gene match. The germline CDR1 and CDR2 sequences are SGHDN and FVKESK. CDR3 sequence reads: CASSRHRTGSNEKLFF. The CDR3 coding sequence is TGTGCCAGCAGCCGTCACAGGACAGGATCAAATGAAAAACTGTTTTTT.

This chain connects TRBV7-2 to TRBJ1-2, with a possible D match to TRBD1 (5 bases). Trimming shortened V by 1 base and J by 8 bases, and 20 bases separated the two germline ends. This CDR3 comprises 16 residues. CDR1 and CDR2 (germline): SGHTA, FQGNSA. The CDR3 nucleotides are TGTGCCAGCAGCTTAGTTTGGAGCAGGGCATCGGCCGGCTACACCTTC. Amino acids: CASSLVWSRASAGYTF. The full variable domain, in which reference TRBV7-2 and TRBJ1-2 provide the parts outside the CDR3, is GAGVSQSPSNKVTEKGKDVELRCDPISGHTALYWYRQSLGQGLEFLIYFQGNSAPDKSGLPSDRFSAERTGGSVSTLTIQRTQQEDSAVYLCASSLVWSRASAGYTFGSGTRLTVV.

CDR3 in amino acids: CASTLTSGRQETQYF. In nucleotides, the CDR3 is TGTGCCAGCACCCTAACTAGTGGACGCCAAGAGACCCAGTACTTC. This chain connects TRBV3-1 (or the pseudogene TRBV3-2) to TRBJ2-5, with D maybe TRBD2 (5 bases). V was cut by 7 bases and J by 1 base, with 16 bases left in between. CDR3 size: 15 residues. Germline V lookup: CDR1 LGHDT, CDR2 YNNKEL (reference sequence).

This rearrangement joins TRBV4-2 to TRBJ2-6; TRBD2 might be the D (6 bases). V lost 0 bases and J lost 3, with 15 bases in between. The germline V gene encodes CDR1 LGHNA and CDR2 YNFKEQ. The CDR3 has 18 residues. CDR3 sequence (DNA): TGTGCCAGCAGCCAAGATGGGGGAGGAGGGGTTGGGGCCAACGTCCTGACTTTC. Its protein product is CASSQDGGGGVGANVLTF.

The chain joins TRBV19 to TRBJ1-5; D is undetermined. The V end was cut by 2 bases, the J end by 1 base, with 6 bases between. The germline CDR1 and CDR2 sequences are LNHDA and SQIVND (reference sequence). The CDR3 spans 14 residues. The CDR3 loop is CASSIQTSNQPQHF. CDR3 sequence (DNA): TGTGCCAGTAGTATACAGACAAGCAATCAGCCCCAGCATTTT. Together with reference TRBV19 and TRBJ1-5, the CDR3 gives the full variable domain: DGGITQSPKYLFRKEGQNVTLSCEQNLNHDAMYWYRQDPGQGLRLIYYSQIVNDFQKGDIAEGYSVSREKKESFPLTVTSAQKNPTAFYLCASSIQTSNQPQHFGDGTRLSIL.

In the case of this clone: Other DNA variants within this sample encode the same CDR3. CDR3: CASSYRGGSGNTIYF. The CDR3 DNA reads TGTGCCAGCAGTTACCGAGGCGGTTCTGGAAACACCATATATTTT. The V gene is TRBV6-5, the J gene TRBJ1-3, with D unclear. CDR1 is MNHEY and CDR2 is SVGAGI in the germline V gene. Deletions cut 2 bases from V and 1 base from J, with 9 bases between. CDR3 length equals 15 residues.

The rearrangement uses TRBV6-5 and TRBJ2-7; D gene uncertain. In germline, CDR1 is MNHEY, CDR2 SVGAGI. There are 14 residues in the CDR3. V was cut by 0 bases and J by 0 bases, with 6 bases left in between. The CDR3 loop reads CASSYSPGSYEQYF. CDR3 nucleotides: TGTGCCAGCAGTTACTCCCCCGGCTCCTACGAGCAGTACTTC.

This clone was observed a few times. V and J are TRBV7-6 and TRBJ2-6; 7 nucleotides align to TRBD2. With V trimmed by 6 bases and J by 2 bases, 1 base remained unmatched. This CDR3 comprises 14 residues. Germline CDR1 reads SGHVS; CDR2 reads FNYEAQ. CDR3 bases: TGTGCCAGCAGTCGGGAGGCTGGGGCCAACGTCCTGACTTTC. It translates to CASSREAGANVLTF.

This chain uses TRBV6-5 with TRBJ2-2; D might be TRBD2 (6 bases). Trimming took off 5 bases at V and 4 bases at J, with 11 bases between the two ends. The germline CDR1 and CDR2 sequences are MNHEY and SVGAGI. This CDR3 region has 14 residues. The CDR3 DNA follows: TGTGCCAGCAGTAGAGGGGACTCCACCGGGGAGCTGTTTTTT. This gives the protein CASSRGDSTGELFF.

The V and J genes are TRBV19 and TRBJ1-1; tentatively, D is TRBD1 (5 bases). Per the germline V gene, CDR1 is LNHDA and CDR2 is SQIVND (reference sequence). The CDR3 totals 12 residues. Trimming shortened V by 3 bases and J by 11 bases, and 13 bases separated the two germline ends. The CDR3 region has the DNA TGTGCCAGTAGTATGGGACTTTATACGGCTTTCTTT. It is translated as CASSMGLYTAFF.

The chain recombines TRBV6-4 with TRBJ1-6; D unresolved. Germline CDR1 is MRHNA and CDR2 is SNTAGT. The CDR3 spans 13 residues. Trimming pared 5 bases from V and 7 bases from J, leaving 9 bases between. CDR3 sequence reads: CASSIVLNSPLHF. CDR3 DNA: TGTGCCAGCAGTATTGTCCTCAATTCACCCCTCCACTTT.